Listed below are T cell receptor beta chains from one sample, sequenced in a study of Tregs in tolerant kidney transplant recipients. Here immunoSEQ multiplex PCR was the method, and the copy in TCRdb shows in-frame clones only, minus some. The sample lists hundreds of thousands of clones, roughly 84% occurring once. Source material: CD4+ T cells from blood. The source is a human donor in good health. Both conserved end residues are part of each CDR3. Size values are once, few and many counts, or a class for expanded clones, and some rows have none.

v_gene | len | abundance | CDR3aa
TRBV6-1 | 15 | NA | CASSEGRPGPYCYTF
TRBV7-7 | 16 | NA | CASSPVVGAGTDTQYF
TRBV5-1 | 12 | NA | CASSFEGNEQFF
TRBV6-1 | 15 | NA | CASSVQVGQADEQFF
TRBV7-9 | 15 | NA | CASSLATGRSEKLFF
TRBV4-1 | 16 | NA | CASSQDAGNSNQPQHF
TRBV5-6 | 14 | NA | CASSFRSLGTEAFF
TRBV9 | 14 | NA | CASSVRQGSGEQYF
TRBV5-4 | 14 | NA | CASSLGGTGDEQYF
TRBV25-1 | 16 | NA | CASSELGTGGKTEAFF
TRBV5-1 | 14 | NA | CASSFQPPSYEQYF
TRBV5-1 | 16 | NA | CASSLALAGAVNEQFF
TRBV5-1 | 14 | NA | CASSLVTGDTEAFF
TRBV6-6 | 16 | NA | CASSSDRRGGNQPQHF
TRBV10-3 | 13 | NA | CAISDRGNTEAFF
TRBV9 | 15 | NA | CASSVALANTGELFF
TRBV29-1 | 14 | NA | CSVGGGLANEKLFF
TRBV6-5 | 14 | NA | CASSYVGAGETQYF
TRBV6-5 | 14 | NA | CASRLQGPTDTQYF
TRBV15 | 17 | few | CATSRKGSASGANVLTF
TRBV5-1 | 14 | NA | CASIAQGAAGELFF
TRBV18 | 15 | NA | CASSPTGRKGYEQYF
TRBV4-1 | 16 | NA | CASSPPIFDRYNEQFF
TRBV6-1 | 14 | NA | CASTLPGQGDGYTF
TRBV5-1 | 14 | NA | CASSLARDNEKLFF
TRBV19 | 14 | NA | CATQPLGINQPQHF
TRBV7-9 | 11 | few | CASSLFEKLFF
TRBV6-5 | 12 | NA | CASSYRDNEQFF
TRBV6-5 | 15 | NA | CASRYRDRFTYEQYF